The present entry profiles one T cell receptor (beta chain) with its context. This record comes from a study of PD-1 blockade in mismatch repair-deficient tumors. Only in-frame clones appear in the TCRdb table, and some are missing; sequencing was by immunoSEQ multiplex PCR. The sample includes 15,000 to 20,000 clones, around 82% seen only once; the top ten take less than 20%. This clonotype was obtained from an adult with mismatch repair-deficient cancer. This specimen consisted of PBMCs, obtained before pembrolizumab treatment.

CDR3 bases: TGCGCCAGCGGCGAACAGGGGAGCGCAGATACGCAGTATTTT. Amino acids: CASGEQGSADTQYF. This chain uses TRBV5-1 with TRBJ2-3; TRBD1 agrees at 7 bases. J lost 4 bases, V lost 7 bases, and 9 bases had no gene match. Germline CDR1 reads SGHRS; CDR2 reads YFSETQ. The CDR3 totals 14 residues. The full variable domain, its missing parts supplied by reference TRBV5-1 and TRBJ2-3, is KAGVTQTPRYLIKTRGQQVTLSCSPISGHRSVSWYQQTPGQGLQFLFEYFSETQRNKGNFPGRFSGRQFSNSRSEMNVSTLELGDSALYLCASGEQGSADTQYFGPGTRLTVL.